These 8 T cell receptor beta chains originate from one sample sequenced in a study of shared clonotypes between healthy human individuals. Naive CD8 cells were CD45RO-negative, positively selected for CCR7, excluding terminally differentiated effector memory CD45RA+ cells. TCRdb's copy holds only in-frame clones and misses some; the assay was immunoSEQ multiplex PCR. The profile covers roughly 590,000 clones, with over 95% appearing a single time and less than 0.13% taken by the ten largest. The sample was naive CD8+ T cells sorted from blood. These TCRs come from a woman in her twenties or thirties in good health.

V usage is TRBV28 and J usage is TRBJ1-4; the D gene is possibly TRBD1 (5 bases). CDR3 length: 14 residues. Deletions cut 8 bases from V and 3 bases from J, with 13 bases between. Per germline, CDR1 MDHEN and CDR2 SYDVKM. The CDR3 sequence is CASSFRASNEKLFF. The CDR3 nucleotides are TGTGCCAGCTCGTTCAGGGCATCTAATGAAAAACTGTTTTTT.

This rearrangement joins TRBV27 to TRBJ2-3; D is undetermined. The CDR3 has 13 residues. Trimming removed 7 bases at V and 0 bases at J, with 8 bases between. Per the germline V gene, CDR1 is MNHEY and CDR2 is SMNVEV (reference sequence). The CDR3, as DNA: TGTGCCAGCACCCCACCTAGCACAGATACGCAGTATTTT. This translates into CASTPPSTDTQYF.

The chain is built from TRBV7-9 and TRBJ2-7; 7 nucleotides line up with TRBD1. V dropped 6 bases and J dropped 2; count of bases not matched to a gene: 10. The CDR3 contains 15 residues. Germline CDR1 SEHNR, CDR2 FQNEAQ (reference sequence). In DNA form, the CDR3 reads TGTGCCAGCAGTACCGGGACAGAGATAACCTACGAGCAGTACTTC. This encodes CASSTGTEITYEQYF.

Details on this clone: Different DNA sequences within this sample yield the same CDR3. This chain links TRBV27 with TRBJ2-1, with 12 bases lining up with TRBD2. V gave up 5 bases and J gave up 2 bases; unmatched junction bases: 1. Germline V lookup: CDR1 MNHEY, CDR2 SMNVEV (reference sequence). CDR3 length: 15 amino acids. CDR3 sequence: CASSLAGGPYNEQFF. The DNA of the CDR3 is TGTGCCAGCAGTCTAGCGGGAGGGCCCTACAATGAGCAGTTCTTC.

The sample holds one count of this clone. V gene TRBV19 combines with J gene TRBJ1-5, with 9 bases fitting TRBD1. The germline gives CDR1 LNHDA, CDR2 SQIVND (reference sequence). V lost 6 bases, J lost 3 bases, and 9 bases stayed unmatched. CDR3 size: 16 residues. As DNA, the CDR3 is TGTGCCAGTAGCGCGGGACAGGGCGGCATCAATCAGCCCCAGCATTTT. Its translation is CASSAGQGGINQPQHF.

As to this clone: Other DNA sequences of this sample code for an identical CDR3. The J gene is TRBJ2-3, the V gene TRBV6-5; 7 bases align to TRBD2. This CDR3 is 15 amino acids long. With V trimmed by 2 bases and J by 0 bases, 2 bases remained unmatched. Germline V CDR1 and CDR2: MNHEY, SVGAGI. The CDR3 sequence: CASSYVGGSTDTQYF. CDR3 nucleotides: TGTGCCAGCAGTTACGTGGGAGGGAGCACAGATACGCAGTATTTT.

The gene calls are TRBV15 and TRBJ2-7; 7 bases align to TRBD1. Trimming removed 4 bases from V and 1 base from J; junction bases left unmatched: 4. Germline-derived CDR1 and CDR2 are LNHNV and YYDKDF (reference sequence). This CDR3 is 14 amino acids long. The CDR3 DNA follows: TGTGCCACCAGCATCTTACAGGGGTCCTACGAGCAGTACTTC. As protein: CATSILQGSYEQYF.

The rearrangement joins TRBV27 to TRBJ2-2, with D unclear. In germline, CDR1 is MNHEY, CDR2 SMNVEV (reference sequence). V was clipped by 6 bases and J by 3 bases, with 11 bases between them. This CDR3 region has 14 residues. CDR3 in amino acids: CASSSSPDTGELFF. The CDR3 region has the DNA TGTGCCAGCAGCTCTTCCCCCGACACCGGGGAGCTGTTTTTT.